This passage covers 18 T cell receptor beta chains from one sample sequenced in a study of T-cell memory formation after mild COVID-19 (dated by TCRdb to about 2021). Library preparation was by 5' RACE. Sequencing was carried out with an Illumina NovaSeq 6000. The raw public data were reprocessed by TCRdb itself: fastp quality trimming at Q25, MiXCR clonotype calling, in-frame beta chains only. Each CDR3 protein appears once, grouped with its most common genes and DNA. The sample table lists approximately 260,000 distinct CDR3 sequences, 16% of them with a count of one. Clones ranked in the top ten supply under 25% of the sample. What was sequenced was PBMCs or a T cell subset sorted from them (not recorded which). The receptors were gathered from a man between 18 and 29 years old who had mild COVID-19 (a few samples of this study predate the infection). The sample titles of this study are shuffled in the database, so cell type and time point are left out; the donor was told from shared clones.

The CDR3 loop reads CASRRLVGTTNTGELFF. CDR3 bases: TGTGCCAGCAGGAGACTGGTCGGGACAACGAACACCGGGGAGCTGTTTTTT. The rearrangement uses TRBV28 and TRBJ2-2, with D perhaps TRBD1 (6 bases). Germline loops: CDR1 MDHEN, CDR2 SYDVKM. Trimming stripped 6 bases from V and 0 bases from J, with 17 bases between. This CDR3 has 17 amino acids.

The V gene is TRBV20-1, the J gene TRBJ2-4; 7 bases match TRBD2. The CDR3 runs to 13 residues. Germline loops: CDR1 DFQATT, CDR2 SNEGSKA (reference sequence). V was pared by 4 bases and J by 10 bases, with 10 bases of the junction left unmatched. The chain's CDR3 is CSATKGREGIQYF. CDR3 bases: TGCAGTGCTACCAAGGGGAGGGAAGGTATTCAGTACTTC.

In this sample, this clonotype turned up once. The V and J genes are TRBV20-1 and TRBJ2-3, with D maybe TRBD1 (6 bases). Trimming left V 3 bases short and J 1 base short, with 14 bases between. Germline lookup yields CDR1 DFQATT and CDR2 SNEGSKA (reference sequence). There are 15 residues in the CDR3. This chain's CDR3 is CSARDSRGRTDTQYF. In DNA, the CDR3 is TGCAGTGCTAGGGATTCCAGGGGTCGCACAGATACGCAGTATTTT.

This clonotype was counted between two and nine times. The J gene is TRBJ2-3, the V gene TRBV7-2; 14 bases match TRBD2. Per the germline V gene, CDR1 is SGHTA and CDR2 is FQGNSA. This CDR3 comprises 17 residues. V gave up 5 bases and J gave up 5 bases; unmatched junction bases: 9. The CDR3 bases are TGTGCCAGCAGCCCACGACTAGCGGGGGGGCTGGGAGATACGCAGTATTTT. This sequence encodes CASSPRLAGGLGDTQYF.

This clonotype has only a few counts. The CDR3 here is CASSYQNTRPGELFF. In DNA form, the CDR3 reads TGTGCCAGCAGTTACCAGAACACGAGACCCGGGGAGCTGTTTTTT. This chain uses TRBV6-5 with TRBJ2-2; D gene unclear. V was cut by 2 bases and J by 6 bases, with 13 bases left in between. The CDR3 totals 15 residues. Germline CDR1 and CDR2: MNHEY and SVGAGI.

The sample holds a few counts of this clonotype. The rearrangement joins TRBV4-1 to TRBJ2-3, with a weak D call TRBD2 (6 bases). Deletions cut 0 bases from V and 2 bases from J, with 12 bases between. Germline V gene lookup returns CDR1 MGHRA and CDR2 YSYEKL. This CDR3 comprises 16 residues. The CDR3 region is CASSQDTRRDTDTQYF. CDR3 nucleotide sequence: TGCGCCAGCAGCCAAGATACTAGGAGGGACACAGATACGCAGTATTTT.

A note on this clonotype: The DNA is left out, because the CDR3 cannot be placed on it with certainty; the CDR3 is given as TCRdb lists it. The V and J genes are TRBV7-6 and TRBJ1-4. The V gene's germline CDR1 is SGHVS and CDR2 FNYEAQ. The CDR3 length is 14 residues, termini included. The CDR3: CASSSSGLNEKLFF.

V gene TRBV6-1 combines with J gene TRBJ2-3; D is ambiguous. The CDR3 contains 12 residues. Germline V lookup: CDR1 MNHNS, CDR2 SASEGT. V lost 7 bases and J 9 bases, leaving 14 bases between the germline ends. The CDR3 region has the DNA TGTGCCAGCATTGCGGCGGCCCGGACGCAGTATTTT. This translates into CASIAAARTQYF.

This clonotype came up a few times. V is TRBV18 and J is TRBJ1-2; the D is unclear. Trimming left V 2 bases short and J 6 bases short, with 22 bases between. CDR1 KGHSH and CDR2 LQKENI come from the germline V gene. The CDR3 is 17 amino acids. This chain's CDR3 is CASSPYSHGGELDGYTF. The CDR3 coding sequence is TGTGCCAGCTCACCATACAGCCACGGCGGGGAATTGGATGGCTACACCTTC. The whole variable domain, filled in from reference TRBV18 and TRBJ1-2, reads NAGVMQNPRHLVRRRGQEARLRCSPMKGHSHVYWYRQLPEEGLKFMVYLQKENIIDESGMPKERFSAEFPKEGPSILRIQQVVRGDSAAYFCASSPYSHGGELDGYTFGSGTRLTVV.

The genes are TRBV7-9 and TRBJ2-5; unclear D gene. The germline V gene has CDR1 SEHNR and CDR2 FQNEAQ (reference sequence). Trimming took off 7 bases at V and 6 bases at J, with 15 bases between the two ends. The CDR3 length is 13 residues. CDR3 amino acids: CASTPDRLKTQYF. The DNA for the CDR3 is TGTGCCAGCACCCCGGACCGTCTAAAGACCCAGTACTTC.

This clonotype was observed a handful of times. The chain employs TRBV5-1 and TRBJ2-2; possibly TRBD2 for D (6 bases). The V gene's germline CDR1 is SGHRS and CDR2 YFSETQ. Between the trimmed V and J ends, which lost 0 bases and 5 bases, there was a span of 11 bases. This CDR3 region has 15 residues. Written as DNA, the CDR3 is TGCGCCAGCAGCTTGGCGCAGGGAGGAACCGGGGAGCTGTTTTTT. Its translation: CASSLAQGGTGELFF.

This clonotype showed up just a few times. The chain carries TRBV5-1 and TRBJ1-6, with TRBD1 identical over 9 bases. V trimming: 4 bases; J trimming: 7 bases; junction bases outside the gene matches: 6. Germline V gives CDR1 SGHRS, CDR2 YFSETQ. The CDR3 is made up of 15 amino acids. The CDR3 region is CASSEGQGANSPLHF. Here the CDR3 DNA reads TGCGCCAGCAGCGAGGGACAGGGAGCCAATTCACCCCTCCACTTT.

This clonotype was recorded a few times. V is TRBV28 and J is TRBJ2-5; 11 bases map to TRBD2. CDR1 and CDR2 from the germline V gene are MDHEN and SYDVKM. The length of the CDR3 is 14 residues. J gave up 7 bases and V 3 bases, and 4 bases lay outside the gene matches. The CDR3 bases are TGTGCCAGCAGTTTGTTCCTAGCGGGAGGGACCCAGTACTTC. Its protein product is CASSLFLAGGTQYF. Looking up the rest from reference TRBV28 and TRBJ2-5 gives the full variable domain: DVKVTQSSRYLVKRTGEKVFLECVQDMDHENMFWYRQDPGLGLRLIYFSYDVKMKEKGDIPEGYSVSREKKERFSLILESASTNQTSMYLCASSLFLAGGTQYFGPGTRLLVL.

The chain links TRBV21-1 to TRBJ2-4; TRBD1 is taken as the D call from the table, unchecked against the DNA. TRBV21-1 is an annotated pseudogene. The CDR3 sequence is 15 residues long. CDR3 in DNA: TGTGCCAGCAGCTCTAATCAGGGGTTGAGAAACATTCAGTACTTC. Protein product: CASSSNQGLRNIQYF.

V gene TRBV6-5 combines with J gene TRBJ1-6; D possibly corresponds to TRBD1 (5 bases). The CDR3 totals 16 residues. From germline, CDR1 is MNHEY and CDR2 SVGAGI. V lost 6 bases to trimming and J lost 10 bases, with 22 bases between them. In DNA form, the CDR3 reads TGTGCCAGCAGAAAAGGGGTTGGGAAACTAGGGTCACCCCTCCACTTT. Amino acids: CASRKGVGKLGSPLHF.

The genes are TRBV7-3 and TRBJ2-1; 8 bases align to TRBD2. V was pared by 2 bases and J by 12 bases, with 6 bases of the junction left unmatched. The CDR3 runs 13 residues. The V gene's germline CDR1 is SGHTA and CDR2 FQGTGA. The chain's CDR3 is CASSLAGGRVQFF. The CDR3 DNA is TGTGCCAGCAGCTTAGCGGGGGGACGGGTGCAGTTCTTC.

This clonotype was found many times. The rearrangement uses TRBV7-2 and TRBJ1-1; 10 positions agree with TRBD1. Unmatched junction bases numbered 3, after V lost 5 bases and J lost 3 bases. CDR3 length: 14 amino acids. The germline V gene encodes CDR1 SGHTA and CDR2 FQGNSA. This CDR3 is CASSQGQGYTEAFF. The DNA of the CDR3 is TGTGCCAGCAGCCAGGGACAGGGGTACACTGAAGCTTTCTTT.

This clonotype showed up just once. J is TRBJ2-3 and V is TRBV20-1; D possibly uses TRBD1 or TRBD2 (5 bases each). V was shortened by 3 bases and J by 4 bases, with 11 bases between the two germline ends. In germline, CDR1 is DFQATT, CDR2 SNEGSKA (reference sequence). CDR3 length: 13 amino acids. This chain's CDR3 is CSASSGSSDTQYF. The CDR3 region has the DNA TGCAGTGCTAGCTCAGGGAGCTCAGATACGCAGTATTTT.